The 27 T cell receptor beta chains below come from one sample, sequenced in a study of shared clonotypes between healthy human individuals (TCRdb year 2020). The library was obtained by the immunoSEQ multiplex PCR assay. Sourced from immuneACCESS, this table was stored by TCRdb with only in-frame sequences that have V and J called. A share of the clones is absent; for the studies checked, an unresolved V gene accounts for under half, and the remainder has no known explanation. The sample table holds about 680,000 clones, of which less than 80% were seen once. About 2% of the sample is in the top ten clones. Sequencing was performed on memory CD4+ T cells sorted from blood. The cell subset or site label of this sample denotes: CD45RA-negative fraction. The receptor source for this set is a woman in her twenties or thirties in good health.

The CDR3 sequence: CASMAGGRTGELFF. CDR3 DNA: TGTGCCAGCATGGCGGGAGGGAGGACCGGGGAGCTGTTTTTT. This chain connects TRBV28 to TRBJ2-2; 9 bases agree with TRBD2. The V gene end was trimmed by 7 bases and the J gene end by 5 bases; junction bases not matched to a gene: 5. Germline V lookup: CDR1 MDHEN, CDR2 SYDVKM. The CDR3 has 14 residues.

The gene calls are TRBV2 and TRBJ1-3; D remains unclear. CDR1 is SNHLY and CDR2 is FYNNEI in the germline V gene. V dropped 6 bases and J dropped 4 bases, with 16 bases sitting between them. The CDR3 is made up of 15 amino acids. DNA of the CDR3: TGTGCCAGCAGGGCGGCGAGAGGCGCGGGAAACACCATATATTTT. The encoded protein is CASRAARGAGNTIYF.

As regards this clone: A read error likely explains this, since a far larger clone differs by one base. The V gene is TRBV2, the J gene TRBJ2-5, with 10 nucleotides matching TRBD2. The CDR3 runs to 16 residues. The trim removed 6 bases at V and 1 base at J, leaving 8 bases unmatched. The germline CDR1 and CDR2 sequences are SNHLY and FYNNEI. CDR3 in DNA: TGTGCCAGCAGGTTCAGGACTAGCGGCTTCCAAGAGACCCAGTACTTC. It is translated as CASRFRTSGFQETQYF.

The CDR3 region is CASFRGRNTEAFF. The CDR3 DNA sequence: TGTGCCAGCTTCAGGGGTCGGAACACTGAAGCTTTCTTT. The genes are TRBV6-1 and TRBJ1-1; perhaps TRBD1 as D (6 bases). Germline CDR1 MNHNS, CDR2 SASEGT. The CDR3 consists of 13 residues. V lost 8 bases and J lost 1, with 11 bases in between.

The chain couples TRBV6-6 to TRBJ2-7; 9 positions agree with TRBD2. The CDR3 extends over 14 amino acids. The J segment lost 0 bases and the V segment lost 8 bases, leaving 5 bases of the junction unmatched. The germline CDR1 and CDR2 sequences are MNHNY and SVGAGI (reference sequence). Here the CDR3 DNA reads TGTGCCAGCGCGAGCGGGAGGATCTCCTACGAGCAGTACTTC. It codes for CASASGRISYEQYF.

The gene calls are TRBV18 and TRBJ2-5, with 10 bases matching TRBD2. After removal of 6 bases from V and 4 bases from J, the junction contained 11 bases not matched to a gene. CDR1 KGHSH and CDR2 LQKENI come from the germline V gene. The CDR3 length is 16 residues. The CDR3 bases are TGTGCCAGCTCCTCGGCTAGCGGGAGTGGTGCAGAGACCCAGTACTTC. This encodes CASSSASGSGAETQYF.

This sequence joins TRBV28 and TRBJ1-4, with D unclear. The CDR3 has 15 amino acids. The germline V gene encodes CDR1 MDHEN and CDR2 SYDVKM. V lost 6 bases to trimming and J lost 5 bases, with 16 bases between them. Written as DNA, the CDR3 is TGTGCCAGCAGCCCTCGGGCACAGAGGAATGAAAAACTGTTTTTT. Protein: CASSPRAQRNEKLFF.

Note on this clone: The sample carries other DNA sequences with the same CDR3. The rearrangement joins TRBV5-1 to TRBJ2-7; D is unclear. The V gene's germline CDR1 is SGHRS and CDR2 YFSETQ. Trimming cost V 0 bases and J 3 bases, with 10 bases left between them. The CDR3 is 14 amino acids. The CDR3 is CASSLAGRYYEQYF. The CDR3 DNA sequence: TGCGCCAGCAGCTTGGCCGGCAGGTACTACGAGCAGTACTTC.

Points on this clone: This may arise from a read error, as a much more abundant clone is one base away. This chain links TRBV5-1 with TRBJ2-3; 7 bases line up with TRBD2. Germline CDR1 SGHRS, CDR2 YFSETQ. Unmatched junction bases numbered 4, after V lost 4 bases and J lost 2 bases. The length of the CDR3 is 14 residues. CDR3 in amino acids: CASSPGTNTDTQYF. CDR3 in DNA: TGCGCCAGCAGCCCCGGGACTAACACAGATACGCAGTATTTT.

The chain combines TRBV7-9 with TRBJ2-3; D might be TRBD1 or TRBD2, each matching 5 bases. The CDR3 runs 15 residues. Trimming took 2 bases from V and 4 from J, leaving 13 bases between them. CDR1 and CDR2 from the germline V gene are SEHNR and FQNEAQ (reference sequence). The CDR3 coding sequence is TGTGCCAGCAGCTTAACGGGGCTAAAGGCAGATACGCAGTATTTT. Translation gives CASSLTGLKADTQYF.

This chain joins TRBV5-1 and TRBJ2-5; 8 bases align to TRBD2. Germline loops: CDR1 SGHRS, CDR2 YFSETQ. The CDR3 extends over 14 amino acids. V lost 5 bases, J lost 5 bases, and 8 bases stayed unmatched. DNA of the CDR3: TGCGCCAGCAGTCTCGGGGGGGCCGCGGAGACCCAGTACTTC. Translated: CASSLGGAAETQYF.

The rearrangement links TRBV19 to TRBJ2-1; possibly TRBD2 for D (8 bases). Trimming left V 8 bases short and J 7 bases short, with 27 bases between. CDR3 length: 17 residues. Per the germline V gene, CDR1 is LNHDA and CDR2 is SQIVND (reference sequence). The chain's CDR3 is CASLDRAGTSGKNEQFF. The CDR3 nucleotides are TGTGCCAGTTTAGACAGGGCTGGAACTAGCGGTAAAAATGAGCAGTTCTTC.

The J gene is TRBJ2-3, the V gene TRBV10-1; D perhaps matches TRBD2 (6 bases). V lost 2 bases to trimming and J lost 6 bases, with 12 bases between them. The CDR3 is made up of 14 amino acids. Germline CDR1 WNHNN, CDR2 SYGVQD (reference sequence). The CDR3 region has the DNA TGCGCCAGCAGTGAGGGGACTCCCGGGGATACGCAGTATTTT. This gives the protein CASSEGTPGDTQYF.

The V gene is TRBV5-4, the J gene TRBJ1-2; 7 nucleotides line up with TRBD1. Trimming took 4 bases from V and 4 from J; bases not matched to a gene: 10. CDR3 length equals 15 residues. Germline CDR1 SGHNT, CDR2 YYREEE (reference sequence). The CDR3 DNA reads TGTGCCAGCAGCCAATTTGACAGGGCTTTCTATGGCTACACCTTC. Encoded protein: CASSQFDRAFYGYTF. Complete variable domain (other parts from reference TRBV5-4 and TRBJ1-2): ETGVTQSPTHLIKTRGQQVTLRCSSQSGHNTVSWYQQALGQGPQFIFQYYREEENGRGNFPPRFSGLQFPNYSSELNVNALELDDSALYLCASSQFDRAFYGYTFGSGTRLTVV.

This clone has just one count. This sequence joins TRBV7-8 and TRBJ2-5, with 9 bases fitting TRBD2. Per the germline V gene, CDR1 is SGHVS and CDR2 is FQNEAQ. The CDR3 has 14 amino acids. V gave up 1 base and J gave up 4 bases; unmatched junction bases: 1. In nucleotides, the CDR3 is TGTGCCAGCAGCTTAGGCGGGAGGGGAGAGACCCAGTACTTC. Its protein is CASSLGGRGETQYF.

The J gene is TRBJ1-5, the V gene TRBV19, with no clear D. The CDR3 is made up of 13 amino acids. Germline V gene lookup returns CDR1 LNHDA and CDR2 SQIVND (reference sequence). The V and J ends lost 3 bases and 11 bases respectively, with 14 bases between them. CDR3 amino acids: CASSIQSGRAQHF. In DNA form, the CDR3 reads TGTGCCAGTAGTATCCAATCGGGAAGGGCCCAGCATTTT.

This chain connects TRBV21-1 to TRBJ2-1; the table assigns TRBD2, which was not confirmed against the DNA. TRBV21-1 is described as a pseudogene. CDR3 length equals 15 residues. CDR3 loop: CASNCRLAGGNEQFF. As DNA, the CDR3 is TGTGCCAGCAATTGTCGGCTAGCGGGAGGCAATGAGCAGTTCTTC.

The chain recombines TRBV19 with TRBJ1-2; weak D call: TRBD1 (6 bases). The CDR3 has 15 amino acids. CDR1 LNHDA and CDR2 SQIVND come from the germline V gene (reference sequence). V gave up 7 bases and J gave up 3 bases, with 18 bases separating them. The CDR3 here is CASKGPGGVDYGYTF. The CDR3 DNA follows: TGTGCCAGTAAAGGACCGGGGGGCGTCGACTATGGCTACACCTTC.

V gene TRBV28 combines with J gene TRBJ1-1; possibly TRBD1 for D (6 bases). The V end was cut by 8 bases, the J end by 5 bases, with 18 bases between. This CDR3 has 14 amino acids. Germline assignment: CDR1 MDHEN and CDR2 SYDVKM. CDR3 nucleotides: TGTGCCAGCTTACAGCCTACAGGGAGGACTGAAGCTTTCTTT. This encodes CASLQPTGRTEAFF.

This clone was found a few times. This chain connects TRBV5-1 to TRBJ1-1; D is uncertain. CDR3 size: 12 residues. V shed 7 bases and J shed 1 base, with 8 bases lying between them. Germline V CDR1 and CDR2: SGHRS, YFSETQ. The CDR3, as DNA: TGCGCCAGCCGCTCGGGGAACACTGAAGCTTTCTTT. Its translation is CASRSGNTEAFF.

For the CDR3, the DNA is TGTGCCAGCACCAACCGGGAGAATCAGCCCCAGCATTTT. Protein product: CASTNRENQPQHF. The chain carries TRBV28 and TRBJ1-5; D not resolved. CDR1 is MDHEN, CDR2 SYDVKM, per germline. This CDR3 contains 13 residues. Trimming removed 7 bases from V and 4 bases from J, with 11 bases in between.

The chain joins TRBV11-2 to TRBJ2-4, with D tentatively TRBD2 (6 bases). V lost 2 bases and J lost 8, with 13 bases in between. Germline lookup yields CDR1 SGHAT and CDR2 FQNNGV. The CDR3 totals 14 residues. CDR3 residues: CASSLQGGADIQYF. The CDR3 region has the DNA TGTGCCAGCAGCTTACAGGGAGGAGCGGACATTCAGTACTTC.

This clone was counted only a few times. The chain carries TRBV2 and TRBJ2-7; unclear D gene. The CDR3 contains 13 residues. Germline-derived CDR1 and CDR2 are SNHLY and FYNNEI. The V and J ends lost 7 bases and 4 bases respectively, with 14 bases between them. The CDR3 region has the DNA TGTGCCAGCACCCAAGGAGAGGTTTACGAGCAGTACTTC. This codes for CASTQGEVYEQYF.

Here the CDR3 reads CAWSKGMAYEQYF. CDR3 coding DNA: TGTGCCTGGAGTAAGGGGATGGCCTACGAGCAGTACTTC. The V and J genes are TRBV30 and TRBJ2-7, with D possibly being TRBD1 (5 bases). The CDR3 is made up of 13 amino acids. The ends were cut back, 2 bases at V and 2 bases at J, with 10 bases in the middle. Germline V gene lookup returns CDR1 GTSNPN and CDR2 SVGIG (reference sequence).

This clone has more than one count but fewer than ten. This sample includes further DNA sequences coding for the same CDR3. V gene TRBV10-3 combines with J gene TRBJ1-5; 8 bases fit TRBD1. Germline V lookup: CDR1 ENHRY, CDR2 SYGVKD. Trimming cost V 0 bases and J 3 bases; bases outside gene matches: 4. The CDR3 totals 16 residues. CDR3 region: CAISESTGGNNQPQHF. The CDR3 nucleotides read TGTGCCATCAGTGAGTCAACAGGGGGTAACAATCAGCCCCAGCATTTT.

V usage is TRBV5-1 and J usage is TRBJ2-2; perhaps TRBD1 as D (6 bases). Germline CDR1 and CDR2: SGHRS and YFSETQ. The V end lost 5 bases, the J end lost 5 bases, and 13 bases lay between the germline ends. This CDR3 region has 14 residues. The CDR3 DNA follows: TGCGCCAGCAGTGAGGGACAAGAGACCGGGGAGCTGTTTTTT. It specifies CASSEGQETGELFF.

The rearrangement links TRBV4-1 to TRBJ2-2; no firm D call. This CDR3 is 13 amino acids long. Germline loops: CDR1 MGHRA, CDR2 YSYEKL. The V end was cut by 1 base, the J end by 7 bases, with 7 bases between. CDR3 loop: CASSQASVGELFF. The CDR3 DNA sequence: TGCGCCAGCAGCCAAGCAAGTGTCGGGGAGCTGTTTTTT.